The rows below give T cell receptor beta chains drawn from one sample of a study of blood T cell repertoires in COVID-19. Repertoires were generated with immunoSEQ multiplex PCR, while TCRdb's copy carries only in-frame clones and drops some. The table has 400,000 or so clones, around 90% seen once. Specimen: peripheral blood. These receptors all stem from a man aged 18-30 years with COVID-19, enrolled during active disease. Both conserved end residues are part of each CDR3. The D gene is left open where the match is weak. The listing skips clone size in some rows; elsewhere it reads once, few, many or a size class.

j_call: TRBJ2-3; clone_size: .; d_call: .; cdr3_length: 13; v_call: TRBV6-5; cdr3_nt: TGTGCCAGCAGGGTGGGGGCAACAGATACGCAGTATTTT; cdr3_aa: CASRVGATDTQYF
j_call: TRBJ1-1; clone_size: .; d_call: .; cdr3_length: 15; v_call: TRBV5-1; cdr3_nt: TGCGCCAGCAGCCTCCTTGGTCCCGGTCACACTGAAGCTTTCTTT; cdr3_aa: CASSLLGPGHTEAFF
j_call: TRBJ2-3; clone_size: .; d_call: TRBD2; cdr3_length: 15; v_call: TRBV13; cdr3_nt: TGTGCCAGCAGCTACCATAGCGGGAGGGAAGATACGCAGTATTTT; cdr3_aa: CASSYHSGREDTQYF
j_call: TRBJ2-1; clone_size: .; d_call: .; cdr3_length: 13; v_call: TRBV5-4; cdr3_nt: TGTGCCTGGGGCGGGATGAAGAACAATGAGCAGTTCTTC; cdr3_aa: CAWGGMKNNEQFF
j_call: TRBJ1-1; clone_size: .; d_call: TRBD1; cdr3_length: 14; v_call: TRBV3-1/TRBV3-2; cdr3_nt: TGTGCCAGCAGCCGATGGGACAGGGAAACTGAAGCTTTCTTT; cdr3_aa: CASSRWDRETEAFF
j_call: TRBJ1-2; clone_size: .; d_call: TRBD1; cdr3_length: 14; v_call: TRBV27; cdr3_nt: TGTGCCAGCAGCTCCGACAGGGGGAGGAATGGCTACACCTTC; cdr3_aa: CASSSDRGRNGYTF
j_call: TRBJ1-5; clone_size: few; d_call: TRBD1; cdr3_length: 15; v_call: TRBV2; cdr3_nt: TGTGCCAGCAGTCGACAGGGAACCAGCAATCAGCCCCAGCATTTT; cdr3_aa: CASSRQGTSNQPQHF
j_call: TRBJ2-3; clone_size: .; d_call: .; cdr3_length: 16; v_call: TRBV5-8; cdr3_nt: TGTGCCAGCAGCGAATTACAGAGTTCTAGCACAGATACGCAGTATTTT; cdr3_aa: CASSELQSSSTDTQYF
j_call: TRBJ2-3; clone_size: .; d_call: TRBD2; cdr3_length: 16; v_call: TRBV3-1/TRBV3-2; cdr3_nt: TGTGCCAGCAGCCGACGGGGGGAGGCCCACACAGATACGCAGTATTTT; cdr3_aa: CASSRRGEAHTDTQYF
j_call: TRBJ2-7; clone_size: .; d_call: .; cdr3_length: 17; v_call: TRBV6-6; cdr3_nt: TGTGCCAGCAGCCGAACATCGGACAGTGTGGGAATGTACGAGCAGTACTTC; cdr3_aa: CASSRTSDSVGMYEQYF
j_call: TRBJ2-1; clone_size: .; d_call: .; cdr3_length: 16; v_call: TRBV24-1; cdr3_nt: TGTGCCAGAAGAAGGTACTACTCACAACCCTACAATGAGCAGTTCTTC; cdr3_aa: CARRRYYSQPYNEQFF
j_call: TRBJ2-5; clone_size: .; d_call: TRBD2; cdr3_length: 14; v_call: TRBV24-1; cdr3_nt: TGTGCCACCAGTGACGCGGGGGGAGGAGAGACCCAGTACTTC; cdr3_aa: CATSDAGGGETQYF
j_call: TRBJ1-2; clone_size: few; d_call: .; cdr3_length: 12; v_call: TRBV3-1/TRBV3-2; cdr3_nt: TGTGCCAGCAGCCAGGGGGGGCCCGTCTACACCTTC; cdr3_aa: CASSQGGPVYTF
j_call: TRBJ2-7; clone_size: .; d_call: TRBD2; cdr3_length: 15; v_call: TRBV24-1; cdr3_nt: TGTGCCACCAGTGTAGGGACTAGCGGGAACTACGAGCAGTACTTC; cdr3_aa: CATSVGTSGNYEQYF
j_call: TRBJ2-2; clone_size: .; d_call: TRBD2; cdr3_length: 16; v_call: TRBV5-4; cdr3_nt: TGTGCCAGCAGCGGGACTAGCGGGGGGGGCACCGGGGAGCTGTTTTTT; cdr3_aa: CASSGTSGGGTGELFF
j_call: TRBJ2-2; clone_size: .; d_call: TRBD2; cdr3_length: 18; v_call: TRBV11-2; cdr3_nt: TGTGCCAGCAGCCCCCGGACTAGCGGGAGGGCGTACACCGGGGAGCTGTTTTTT; cdr3_aa: CASSPRTSGRAYTGELFF
j_call: TRBJ2-3; clone_size: .; d_call: TRBD2; cdr3_length: 17; v_call: TRBV15; cdr3_nt: TGTGCCACCAGCAGGAGGACTAGCGGGGGGGCCACAGATACGCAGTATTTT; cdr3_aa: CATSRRTSGGATDTQYF
j_call: TRBJ2-3; clone_size: .; d_call: TRBD2; cdr3_length: 20; v_call: TRBV7-9; cdr3_nt: TGTGCCAGCAGCAACTACAGGGGGACTAGCGGGAGAGTGAGCACAGATACGCAGTATTTT; cdr3_aa: CASSNYRGTSGRVSTDTQYF
j_call: TRBJ2-5; clone_size: once; d_call: .; cdr3_length: 14; v_call: TRBV9; cdr3_nt: TGTGCCAGCAGCGCCCTAGGCGGGCAAGAGACCCAGTACTTC; cdr3_aa: CASSALGGQETQYF
j_call: TRBJ2-3; clone_size: .; d_call: .; cdr3_length: 15; v_call: TRBV29-1; cdr3_nt: TGCAGCGTTGGAGCCGTGAACAGGGAGCGAGATACGCAGTATTTT; cdr3_aa: CSVGAVNRERDTQYF
j_call: TRBJ2-7; clone_size: .; d_call: TRBD1; cdr3_length: 14; v_call: TRBV13; cdr3_nt: TGTGCCAGCAGCCAGCGGGACAGGGGGTACGAGCAGTACTTC; cdr3_aa: CASSQRDRGYEQYF
j_call: TRBJ2-5; clone_size: .; d_call: .; cdr3_length: 17; v_call: TRBV2; cdr3_nt: TGTGCCAGCAGCCCCGACTGGCAAAGGCTCGTCCAAGAGACCCAGTACTTC; cdr3_aa: CASSPDWQRLVQETQYF